The clone carrying this T cell receptor beta chain was counted a few times. The sample comes from a study of T cells of healthy individuals. In TCRdb, the 5' RACE reads were re-called with MiXCR into one record per CDR3 protein. The data contain about 96,000 distinct CDR3 sequences, 17% of them singletons. This receptor was taken from a human donor in good health.

The CDR3 region has the DNA TGCAGTGCTAGCCCGGGCAGCTCCTACGAGCAGTACTTC. It translates to CSASPGSSYEQYF. The gene calls are TRBV20-1 and TRBJ2-7; D is ambiguous. This CDR3 has 13 amino acids. The germline V gene has CDR1 DFQATT and CDR2 SNEGSKA (reference sequence). Trimming removed 3 bases from V and 0 bases from J, with 9 bases in between.